Sequencing of this TCR beta chain was carried out in a study of OX40 agonist ivuxolimab in advanced cancers. The CDR3 contains 16 residues. V was clipped by 3 bases and J by 0 bases, with 15 bases between them. CDR1 is SGHRS and CDR2 is YFSETQ in the germline V gene. TCRdb's table, derived via immunoSEQ multiplex PCR, lists solely in-frame clones and lacks some. The sample yields fewer than 90,000 clones, around 83% seen once. Sequenced material: CD4+ or CD8+ T cells sorted from blood, taken in a trial of the OX40 agonist ivuxolimab. The chain joins TRBV5-1 to TRBJ1-2; TRBD1 might be the D (5 bases). The source is an adult with an advanced solid tumor such as melanoma, head and neck, liver or kidney cancer. The CDR3 DNA reads TGCGCCAGCAGCTCTGGGGGACGGGCGTCTAACTATGGCTACACCTTC. The encoded protein is CASSSGGRASNYGYTF. Complete variable domain (other parts from reference TRBV5-1 and TRBJ1-2): KAGVTQTPRYLIKTRGQQVTLSCSPISGHRSVSWYQQTPGQGLQFLFEYFSETQRNKGNFPGRFSGRQFSNSRSEMNVSTLELGDSALYLCASSSGGRASNYGYTFGSGTRLTVV.